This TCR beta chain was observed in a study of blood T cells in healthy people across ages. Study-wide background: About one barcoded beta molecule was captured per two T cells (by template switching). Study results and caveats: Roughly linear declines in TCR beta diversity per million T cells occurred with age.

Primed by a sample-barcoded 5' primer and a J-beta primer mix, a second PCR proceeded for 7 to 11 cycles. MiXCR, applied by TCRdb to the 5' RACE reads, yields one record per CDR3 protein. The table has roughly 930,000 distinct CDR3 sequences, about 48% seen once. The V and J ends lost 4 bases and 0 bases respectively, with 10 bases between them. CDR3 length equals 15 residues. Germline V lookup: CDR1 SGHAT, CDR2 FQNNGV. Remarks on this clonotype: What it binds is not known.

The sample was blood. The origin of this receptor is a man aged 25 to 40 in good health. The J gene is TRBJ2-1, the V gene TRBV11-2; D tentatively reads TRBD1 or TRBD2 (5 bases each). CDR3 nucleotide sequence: TGTGCCAGCAGCTACAGGACTGACTCCTACAATGAGCAGTTCTTC. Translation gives CASSYRTDSYNEQFF.